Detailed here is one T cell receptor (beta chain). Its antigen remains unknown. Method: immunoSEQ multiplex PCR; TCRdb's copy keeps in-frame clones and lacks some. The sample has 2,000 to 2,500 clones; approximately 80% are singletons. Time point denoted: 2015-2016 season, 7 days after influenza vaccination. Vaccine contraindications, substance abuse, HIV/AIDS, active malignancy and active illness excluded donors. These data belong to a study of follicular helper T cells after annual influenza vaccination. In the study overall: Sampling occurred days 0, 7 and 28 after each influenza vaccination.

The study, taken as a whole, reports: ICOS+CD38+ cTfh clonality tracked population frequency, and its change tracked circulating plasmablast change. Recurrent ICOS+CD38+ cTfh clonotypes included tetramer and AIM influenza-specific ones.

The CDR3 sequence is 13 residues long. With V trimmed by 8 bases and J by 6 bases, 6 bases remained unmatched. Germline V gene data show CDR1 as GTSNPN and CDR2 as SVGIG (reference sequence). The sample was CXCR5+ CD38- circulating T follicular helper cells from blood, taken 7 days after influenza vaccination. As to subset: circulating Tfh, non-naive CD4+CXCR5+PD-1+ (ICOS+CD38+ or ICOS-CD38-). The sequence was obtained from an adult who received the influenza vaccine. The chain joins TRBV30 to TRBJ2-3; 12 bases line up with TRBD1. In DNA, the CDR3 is TGTGCCCTCCGGGACAGGGGGCCGGATACGCAGTATTTT. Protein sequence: CALRDRGPDTQYF.